This TCR beta chain comes out of a study of regulatory T cells in long-lasting Graves disease. V was pared by 0 bases and J by 9 bases, with 8 bases of the junction left unmatched. CDR1 SGDLS and CDR2 YYNGEE come from the germline V gene. This CDR3 has 16 amino acids. Time point in this sample: newly diagnosed GD, antithyroid drugs for less than 3 months. From PBMCs, RNA was extracted and then used to make the TCR library. Through Arm-PCR of CDR3 regions and iRepertoire HTBI primers, TCR beta libraries were built. TCRdb fed the multiplex PCR reads into MiXCR, producing one record per CDR3 protein. Of about 560,000 distinct CDR3 sequences in the sample, 15% to 20% were seen once. These data also featured in a second study, about T cells in Graves' hyperthyroidism and ophthalmopathy. This second study notes: Thyroid ultrasound, orbital computed tomography, clinical symptoms, and serum thyroxine and TRAb underpinned diagnoses. Ophthalmopathy was model-predicted a median about 7.1 months pre-onset.

This TCR was recovered from a young man with Graves disease. The V and J genes are TRBV9 and TRBJ2-1, with 11 bases fitting TRBD2. Material: peripheral blood mononuclear cells (PBMCs), obtained at new diagnosis, from a patient treated with antithyroid drugs. Here the CDR3 reads CASSVDSGTSGTEQFF. CDR3 DNA: TGTGCCAGCAGCGTAGATTCCGGGACTAGCGGCACTGAGCAGTTCTTC. Using reference TRBV9 and TRBJ2-1 for the parts outside the CDR3, the full variable domain is DSGVTQTPKHLITATGQRVTLRCSPRSGDLSVYWYQQSLDQGLQFLIQYYNGEERAKGNILERFSAQQFPDLHSELNLSSLELGDSALYFCASSVDSGTSGTEQFFGPGTRLTVL.